This T cell receptor beta chain was captured in a study of blood T cell repertoires in COVID-19. TCRdb keeps only in-frame clones here, not all; method: immunoSEQ multiplex PCR. The sample yields over 100,000 clones, about 72% seen once. J lost 7 bases, V lost 4 bases, and 7 bases had no gene match. The CDR3 runs to 15 residues. Germline V gene data show CDR1 as MNHEY and CDR2 as SMNVEV (reference sequence). This clone occurred once. The V gene is TRBV27, the J gene TRBJ2-3, with 11 bases that match TRBD2. The source is a woman aged 70-85 years with acute or convalescent COVID-19. Source material: peripheral blood. The CDR3 DNA is TGTGCCAGCAGTTCTTTAGCGGGGGGGCCTCATACGCAGTATTTT. Amino acids: CASSSLAGGPHTQYF.